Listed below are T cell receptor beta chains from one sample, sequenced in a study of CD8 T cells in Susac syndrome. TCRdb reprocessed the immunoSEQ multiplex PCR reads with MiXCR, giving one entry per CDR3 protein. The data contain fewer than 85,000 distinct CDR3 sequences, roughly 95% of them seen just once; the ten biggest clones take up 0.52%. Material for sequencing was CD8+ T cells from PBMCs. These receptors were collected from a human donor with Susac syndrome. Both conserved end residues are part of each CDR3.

CDR3: CASSLELNTAYEQYF; V: TRBV7-6; J: TRBJ2-7
CDR3: CASSGTGVYEQYF; V: TRBV5-1; J: TRBJ2-7
CDR3: CAWGAGRSYGYTF; V: TRBV30; J: TRBJ1-2
CDR3: CAWSGYDGRDYEQYF; V: TRBV30; J: TRBJ2-7
CDR3: CASSSWGTTTTDTQYF; V: TRBV7-2; J: TRBJ2-3
CDR3: CSVEVRDGGYYGYTF; V: TRBV29-1; J: TRBJ1-2
CDR3: CASSFWLAAQETQYF; V: TRBV7-8; J: TRBJ2-5
CDR3: CASSLKGGGYEQYF; V: TRBV13; J: TRBJ2-7
CDR3: CASSLGATAEAFF; V: TRBV7-9; J: TRBJ1-1
CDR3: CSVESGSNQPQHF; V: TRBV29-1; J: TRBJ1-5
CDR3: CASSLDPLLAGGRSYEQYF; V: TRBV7-2; J: TRBJ2-7